Listed here are 9 T cell receptor beta chains from one sample, sequenced in a study of Graves' ophthalmopathy and Graves' hyperthyroidism. Investigators amplified TCR beta CDR3 regions from RNA transcripts. HTBI primers were used in a first-round RT-PCR, which preceded a second-round multiplex PCR. TCRdb reanalysed the multiplex PCR reads using MiXCR and keeps one entry per CDR3 protein. The sample consists of under 400,000 distinct CDR3 sequences, roughly 15% of them appearing once. The sample taken for sequencing was peripheral blood. All receptors derive from an adult man with Graves' ophthalmopathy.

This clonotype was recorded at least ten times. The chain uses TRBV6-1 and TRBJ2-6; D may be TRBD2 (6 bases). Trimming removed 1 base at V and 2 bases at J, with 6 bases between. The CDR3 length is 15 residues. CDR1 MNHNS and CDR2 SASEGT come from the germline V gene. CDR3 in amino acids: CASSEGGAGANVLTF. CDR3 bases: TGTGCCAGCAGTGAAGGGGGGGCTGGGGCCAACGTCCTGACTTTC.

This clonotype showed up many times. The chain combines TRBV27 with TRBJ1-6, with D perhaps TRBD1 (6 bases). CDR3 length: 17 residues. CDR1 and CDR2 (germline): MNHEY, SMNVEV (reference sequence). Trimming stripped 3 bases from V and 3 bases from J, with 15 bases between. CDR3 amino acids: CASSFSGETLYNSPLHF. The CDR3 DNA reads as TGTGCCAGCAGTTTTTCAGGGGAAACTCTCTATAATTCACCCCTCCACTTT.

This clonotype appeared many times. This chain connects TRBV7-8 to TRBJ1-1, with 7 positions matching TRBD1. The CDR3 spans 14 residues. Looked up from germline, CDR1 is SGHVS and CDR2 is FQNEAQ. V dropped 5 bases and J dropped 3; count of bases not matched to a gene: 6. CDR3 amino acids: CASSLGQEHTEAFF. The DNA for the CDR3 is TGTGCCAGCAGCCTCGGACAGGAGCACACTGAAGCTTTCTTT.

This clonotype was seen ten or more times. The rearrangement links TRBV20-1 to TRBJ2-7; 9 bases fit TRBD1. V shed 5 bases and J 4 bases; nucleotides not matched to a gene: 9. The CDR3 spans 14 residues. Germline CDR1 and CDR2: DFQATT and SNEGSKA (reference sequence). The CDR3 loop is CSAARTGVRYEQYF. CDR3 in DNA: TGCAGTGCTGCAAGGACAGGGGTCAGATACGAGCAGTACTTC.

This clonotype has ten or more counts. This chain links TRBV11-2 with TRBJ2-7, with D unresolved. The CDR3 sequence is 12 residues long. CDR1 SGHAT and CDR2 FQNNGV come from the germline V gene. V shed 5 bases and J shed 4 bases, with 9 bases lying between them. The CDR3 bases are TGTGCCAGCAGCATTCGCTCTTACGAGCAGTACTTC. This gives the protein CASSIRSYEQYF.

The table lists this clonotype with many counts. The chain recombines TRBV12-3 or TRBV12-4 with TRBJ1-2; D is possibly TRBD1 (6 bases). The V end lost 2 bases, the J end lost 7 bases, and 23 bases lay between the germline ends. This CDR3 region has 17 residues. This CDR3 is CASSLNSPGVGASGYTF. In DNA, the CDR3 is TGTGCCAGCAGTTTAAACTCCCCTGGTGTGGGGGCATCTGGCTACACCTTC.

Turning to this clonotype: One end of the junction does not line up with germline, which may come from a read error. The V and J genes are TRBV6-1 and TRBJ1-2; perhaps TRBD1 as D (5 bases). The CDR3 sequence is 15 residues long. CDR1 is MNHNS, CDR2 SASEGT, per germline. The chain's CDR3 is CASTPETTAPFGYNF. CDR3 coding DNA: TGTGCCAGCACCCCAGAAACGACAGCCCCCTTCGGCTACAACTTC.

This chain connects TRBV6-1 to TRBJ2-6; D perhaps matches TRBD1 (6 bases). Germline V gene lookup returns CDR1 MNHNS and CDR2 SASEGT. The V gene lost 7 bases and the J gene lost 2 bases, with 12 bases spanning the gap. CDR3 length equals 15 residues. CDR3 sequence reads: CASIKRTAGANVLTF. The CDR3 DNA reads as TGTGCCAGCATCAAAAGGACAGCTGGGGCCAACGTCCTGACTTTC.

The chain uses TRBV6-1 and TRBJ2-5; D tentatively fits TRBD1 or TRBD2 (6 bases each). Germline lookup yields CDR1 MNHNS and CDR2 SASEGT. The CDR3 totals 15 residues. V lost 1 base and J lost 5, with 14 bases in between. DNA for the CDR3: TGTGCCAGCAGTGAAGGAAGGGGGGATAGGGAGACCCAGTACTTC. This encodes CASSEGRGDRETQYF.